This TCR beta chain was profiled in a study of cytomegalovirus exposure and HLA in healthy donors. Worth noting for this clone: Its antigen is undetermined.

Study-level results: Further analysis, carried out later, found HLA-associated TCR beta chains more clonally expanded than equally common other chains.

A multiplex PCR was run with 60 Vbeta primers and 13 Jbeta primers. Profiling relied on immunoSEQ multiplex PCR, and the TCRdb table lists in-frame clones only, not all of them. The table includes under 200,000 clones, about 13% detected once. Germline V lookup: CDR1 SGHRS, CDR2 YFSETQ. This CDR3 is built from 17 residues. V was shortened by 4 bases and J by 0 bases, with 18 bases between the two germline ends. Sequencing was performed on PBMCs. The TCR was taken from a man aged 50-60 years in good health and CMV-seropositive. This chain connects TRBV5-1 to TRBJ2-3; possible D gene TRBD1, 5 bases. The CDR3 spells CASSPPRPTESTDTQYF. The CDR3 bases are TGCGCCAGCAGCCCACCCCGACCGACAGAAAGCACAGATACGCAGTATTTT.